A single T cell receptor (beta chain) is shown here with its context. Its antigen is unknown. This CDR3 has 14 amino acids. Trimming removed 5 bases at V and 8 bases at J, with 16 bases between. Germline lookup yields CDR1 MNHEY and CDR2 SMNVEV (reference sequence). These data come from a study of T cell responses to AZD1222 COVID-19 vaccine. Points from the study as a whole: Recipients of AZD1222 seropositive at baseline numbered only five or six. Repertoires were obtained only post-peak T cell response. Females made up more of the donors, who were largely white British, and clonal diversity may have come out too low.

Sequenced by immunoSEQ multiplex PCR; TCRdb stores in-frame clones only, minus some. The table includes approximately 71,000 clones, around nine tenths detected once. The specimen was peripheral blood, collected on day 0 of AZD1222 vaccination. The sequence was collected from an adult in good health. This sequence joins TRBV27 and TRBJ2-1; TRBD2 might be the D (6 bases). The CDR3 loop is CASSRLVGTYEQFF. In nucleotides, the CDR3 is TGTGCCAGCAGTAGACTAGTAGGAACCTATGAGCAGTTCTTC.